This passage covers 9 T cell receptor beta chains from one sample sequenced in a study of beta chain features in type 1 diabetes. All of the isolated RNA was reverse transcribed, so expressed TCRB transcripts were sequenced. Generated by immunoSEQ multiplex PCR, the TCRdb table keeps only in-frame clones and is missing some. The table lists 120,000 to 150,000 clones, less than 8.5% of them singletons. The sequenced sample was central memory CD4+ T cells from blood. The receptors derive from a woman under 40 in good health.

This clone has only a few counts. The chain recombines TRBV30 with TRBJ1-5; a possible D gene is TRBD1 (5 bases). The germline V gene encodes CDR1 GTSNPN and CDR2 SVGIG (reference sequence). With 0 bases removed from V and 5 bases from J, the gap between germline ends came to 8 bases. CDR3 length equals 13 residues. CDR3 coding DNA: TGTGCCTGGAGTGTAAGGGGATATCAGCCCCAGCATTTT. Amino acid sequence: CAWSVRGYQPQHF.

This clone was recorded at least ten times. This chain's CDR3 is CASSQAGSQNIQYF. DNA for the CDR3: TGCGCCAGCAGCCAAGCCGGGAGCCAAAACATTCAGTACTTC. V usage is TRBV4-3 and J usage is TRBJ2-4, with D possibly matching TRBD2 (6 bases). Trimming cost V 1 base and J 5 bases, with 9 bases left between them. The germline V gene has CDR1 LGHNA and CDR2 YSLEER. The CDR3 contains 14 residues.

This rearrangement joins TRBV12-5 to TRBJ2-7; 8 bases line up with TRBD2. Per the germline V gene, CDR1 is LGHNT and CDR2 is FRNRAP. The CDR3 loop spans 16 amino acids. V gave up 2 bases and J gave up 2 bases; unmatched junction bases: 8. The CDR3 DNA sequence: TGTGCTAGTGGTTTGACTAGCGGCCTCACGGCCTACGAGCAGTACTTC. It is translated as CASGLTSGLTAYEQYF.

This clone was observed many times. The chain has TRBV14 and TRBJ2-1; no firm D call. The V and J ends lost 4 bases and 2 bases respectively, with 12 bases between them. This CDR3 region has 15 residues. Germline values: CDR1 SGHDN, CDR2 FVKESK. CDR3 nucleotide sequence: TGTGCCAGCAGCCGGGCAGGTTCGACCTACAATGAGCAGTTCTTC. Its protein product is CASSRAGSTYNEQFF.

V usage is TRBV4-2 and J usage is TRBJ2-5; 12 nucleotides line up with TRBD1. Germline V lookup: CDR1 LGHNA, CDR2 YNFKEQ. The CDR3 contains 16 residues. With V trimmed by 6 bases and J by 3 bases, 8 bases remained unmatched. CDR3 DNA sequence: TGTGCCAGCAGGCTCGGGACAGGGGGCAATGAAGAGACCCAGTACTTC. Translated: CASRLGTGGNEETQYF.

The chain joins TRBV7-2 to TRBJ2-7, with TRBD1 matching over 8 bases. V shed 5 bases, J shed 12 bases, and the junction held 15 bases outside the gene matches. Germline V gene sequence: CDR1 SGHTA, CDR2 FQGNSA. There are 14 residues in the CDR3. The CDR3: CASSPVSDRGRVYF. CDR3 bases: TGTGCCAGCAGCCCTGTGTCTGACAGGGGCCGCGTGTACTTC.

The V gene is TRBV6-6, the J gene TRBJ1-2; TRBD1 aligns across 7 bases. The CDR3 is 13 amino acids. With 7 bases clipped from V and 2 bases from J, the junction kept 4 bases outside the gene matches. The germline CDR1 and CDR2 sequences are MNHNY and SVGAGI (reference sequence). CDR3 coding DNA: TGTGCCAGCATTTTACAGGGGAACTATGGCTACACCTTC. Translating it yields CASILQGNYGYTF.

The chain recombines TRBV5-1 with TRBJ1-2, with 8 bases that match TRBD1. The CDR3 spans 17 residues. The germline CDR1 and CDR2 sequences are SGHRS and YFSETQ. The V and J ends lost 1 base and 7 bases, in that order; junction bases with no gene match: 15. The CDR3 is CASSLISRGPATPGYTF. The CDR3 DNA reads TGCGCCAGCAGCTTGATTTCCAGGGGGCCCGCTACTCCTGGCTACACCTTC.

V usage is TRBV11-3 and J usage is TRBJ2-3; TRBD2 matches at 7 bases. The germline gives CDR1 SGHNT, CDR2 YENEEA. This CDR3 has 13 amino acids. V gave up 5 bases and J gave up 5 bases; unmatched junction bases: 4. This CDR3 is CASSGGGRDTQYF. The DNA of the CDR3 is TGTGCCAGCAGCGGGGGAGGGAGAGATACGCAGTATTTT.